This TCR beta chain was documented in a study of T cell repertoires in cytomegalovirus infection. For the study at large: Public TCR beta signatures provided an indication of both CMV infection and a matching HLA type.

Via MiXCR, TCRdb re-called the reads, giving one row per CDR3 protein. The sample has about 440,000 distinct CDR3 sequences; roughly 31% are singletons. Regarding this clonotype: Its target is unknown.

Study results and limitations: CMV-specific TCR beta clonotypes restricted by HLA-C were the ones dominating the ex vivo response. Using cumulative public TCR beta family frequency, the authors identified those who carried CMV together with the relevant HLA.

Trimming cost V 5 bases and J 7 bases, with 27 bases left between them. CDR3 length: 17 amino acids. Germline loops: CDR1 MNHEY, CDR2 SMNVEV (reference sequence). Sequencing was done on a sample of PBMCs. This clonotype was sampled from a human donor in good health (CMV status not recorded). Some clones in this sample may be carry-over from other donors' samples. J is TRBJ2-7 and V is TRBV27; D unresolved. For the CDR3, the DNA is TGTGCCAGCAGTCCACGGGCCGAAATAGGGCCCCGGTTTGAGCAGTACTTC. As protein: CASSPRAEIGPRFEQYF.